The entry that follows covers one T cell receptor beta chain sequence. Its antigen is unknown. Sequencing was performed with immunoSEQ multiplex PCR; in TCRdb, only in-frame clones are kept and a portion is missing. Altogether tens of thousands of clones are present, 87% being singletons, with the ten largest covering 11%. The CDR3 sequence is 12 residues long. The V end lost 0 bases, the J end lost 12 bases, and 9 bases lay between the germline ends. CDR1 LGHDT and CDR2 YNNKEL come from the germline V gene (reference sequence). The data stem from a study of T cell responses to AZD1222 COVID-19 vaccine. Overall study findings and caveats: Two AZD1222 doses significantly raised spike-specific TCR breadth and depth over controls.

The sample here was peripheral blood, taken 28 days after the second AZD1222 dose. The V call is TRBV3-1 (or the pseudogene TRBV3-2), the J call TRBJ2-1; TRBD1 or TRBD2 may be the D gene (6 bases each). The receptor's source is an adult who received the AZD1222 COVID-19 vaccine. Here the CDR3 reads CASSQDRGPQFF. CDR3 nucleotides: TGTGCCAGCAGCCAAGATCGGGGGCCGCAGTTCTTC.